A single TCR beta chain is shown here with its context. This entry belongs to a study of blood T cell repertoires in COVID-19. Study-wide context: COVID-19 samples, acute and convalescent, were from the United States, Italy and Spain. The analysed material was cDNA or gDNA that came from T cells, B-cell-depleted T cells, or PBMCs.

From germline, CDR1 is KGHSH and CDR2 LQKENI. Trimming at V came to 0 bases and at J to 9 bases, leaving 16 bases not matched to a gene. The CDR3 loop spans 18 amino acids. Only in-frame clones appear in the TCRdb table, and some are missing; sequencing was by immunoSEQ multiplex PCR. The repertoire holds roughly 250,000 clones, with around 83% as singletons. The sample consisted of peripheral blood. The receptor was isolated from a man between 40 and 49 years old with acute or convalescent COVID-19. V gene TRBV18 combines with J gene TRBJ2-4; 8 bases fit TRBD1. CDR3 residues: CASSPPVGQEFVGGIQYF. For the CDR3, the DNA is TGTGCCAGCTCACCACCAGTGGGACAGGAGTTCGTGGGCGGCATTCAGTACTTC.